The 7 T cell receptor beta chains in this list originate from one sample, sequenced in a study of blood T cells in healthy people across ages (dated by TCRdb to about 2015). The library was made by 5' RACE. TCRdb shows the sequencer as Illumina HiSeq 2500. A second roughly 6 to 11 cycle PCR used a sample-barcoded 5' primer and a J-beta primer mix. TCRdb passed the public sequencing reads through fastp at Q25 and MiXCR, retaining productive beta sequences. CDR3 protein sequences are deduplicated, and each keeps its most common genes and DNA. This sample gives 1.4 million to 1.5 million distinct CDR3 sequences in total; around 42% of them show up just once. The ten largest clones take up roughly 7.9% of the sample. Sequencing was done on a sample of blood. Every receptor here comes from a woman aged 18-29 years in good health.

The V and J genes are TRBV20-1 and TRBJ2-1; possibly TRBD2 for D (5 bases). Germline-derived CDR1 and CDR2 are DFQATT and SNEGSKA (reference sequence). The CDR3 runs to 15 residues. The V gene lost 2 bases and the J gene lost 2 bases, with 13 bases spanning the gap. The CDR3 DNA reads TGCAGTGCTAGACCTCCTAGCAGACCCTACAATGAGCAGTTCTTC. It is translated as CSARPPSRPYNEQFF.

The CDR3 region is CASSLGTGSFSPLHF. The CDR3 coding sequence is TGCGCCAGCAGCTTGGGGACAGGCTCCTTTTCACCCCTCCACTTT. This chain connects TRBV5-1 to TRBJ1-6; 7 nucleotides agree with TRBD1. Germline CDR1 reads SGHRS; CDR2 reads YFSETQ. V lost 0 bases to trimming and J lost 9 bases; unmatched junction nucleotides: 6. The CDR3 length is 15 residues.

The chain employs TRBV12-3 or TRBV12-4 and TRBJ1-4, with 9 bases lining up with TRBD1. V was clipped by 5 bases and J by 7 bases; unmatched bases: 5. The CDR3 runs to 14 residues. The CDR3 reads CASSRDRVGEKLFF. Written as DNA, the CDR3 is TGTGCCAGCAGTAGGGACAGGGTTGGTGAAAAACTGTTTTTT.

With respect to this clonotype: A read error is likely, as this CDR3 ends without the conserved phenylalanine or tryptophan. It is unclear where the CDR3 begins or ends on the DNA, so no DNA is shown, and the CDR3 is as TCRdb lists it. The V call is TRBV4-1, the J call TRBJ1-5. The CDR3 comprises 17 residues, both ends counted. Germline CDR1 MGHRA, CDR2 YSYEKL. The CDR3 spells CASSQTEGTVSNQPQAP.

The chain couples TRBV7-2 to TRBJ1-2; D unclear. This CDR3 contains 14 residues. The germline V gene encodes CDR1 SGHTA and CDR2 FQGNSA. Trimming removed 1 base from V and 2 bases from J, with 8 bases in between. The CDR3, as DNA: TGTGCCAGCAGCTTAGGGATAGGAAACTATGGCTACACCTTC. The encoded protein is CASSLGIGNYGYTF.

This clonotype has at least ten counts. Here the CDR3 reads CASSQVMTVSYEQYF. CDR3 coding DNA: TGCGCCAGCAGCCAAGTTATGACGGTCTCCTACGAGCAGTACTTC. The chain uses TRBV4-1 and TRBJ2-7, with D hard to call. This CDR3 spans 15 amino acids. Germline-derived CDR1 and CDR2 are MGHRA and YSYEKL. V lost 1 base and J lost 0, with 10 bases in between.

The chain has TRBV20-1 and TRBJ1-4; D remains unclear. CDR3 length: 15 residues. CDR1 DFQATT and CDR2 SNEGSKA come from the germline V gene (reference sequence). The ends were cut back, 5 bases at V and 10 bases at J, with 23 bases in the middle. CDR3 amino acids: CSAQKTAAVMGKLFF. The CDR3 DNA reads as TGCAGTGCTCAGAAAACAGCGGCCGTAATGGGAAAACTGTTTTTT.